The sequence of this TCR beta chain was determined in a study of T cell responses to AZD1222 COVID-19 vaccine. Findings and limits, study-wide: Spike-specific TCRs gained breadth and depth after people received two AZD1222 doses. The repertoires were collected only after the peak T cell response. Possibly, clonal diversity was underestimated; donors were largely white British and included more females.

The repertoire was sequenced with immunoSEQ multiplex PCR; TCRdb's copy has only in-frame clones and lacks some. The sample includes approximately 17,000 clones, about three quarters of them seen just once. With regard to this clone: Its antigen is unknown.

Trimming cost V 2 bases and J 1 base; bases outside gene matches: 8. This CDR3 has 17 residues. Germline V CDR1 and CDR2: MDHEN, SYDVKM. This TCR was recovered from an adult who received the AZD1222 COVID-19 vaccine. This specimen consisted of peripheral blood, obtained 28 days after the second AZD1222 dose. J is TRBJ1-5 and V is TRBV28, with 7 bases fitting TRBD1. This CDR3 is CASSLRQGLESNQPQHF. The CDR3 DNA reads TGTGCCAGCAGTTTAAGACAGGGACTTGAGAGCAATCAGCCCCAGCATTTT.